The next 31 T cell receptor beta chains were all read from a single sample in a study of cytomegalovirus exposure and HLA in healthy donors. Primers for the PCR totalled 60 Vbeta and 13 Jbeta. Measured with immunoSEQ multiplex PCR; TCRdb has only the in-frame clones, and not every one. Among 150,000 to 200,000 clones, approximately 80% were seen once, and the ten largest hold approximately 2.2%. Sample: PBMCs. The receptors shown here come from a male donor in good health and CMV-seronegative.

The J gene is TRBJ1-3, the V gene TRBV11-2; D not certain. V lost 4 bases and J lost 1, with 8 bases in between. This CDR3 contains 14 residues. Germline V CDR1 and CDR2: SGHAT, FQNNGV. The CDR3, as DNA: TGTGCCAGCAGCTCCATGACATCTGGAAACACCATATATTTT. This gives the protein CASSSMTSGNTIYF. Based on the CDR3 plus reference TRBV11-2 and TRBJ1-3, the full variable domain is EAGVAQSPRYKIIEKRQSVAFWCNPISGHATLYWYQQILGQGPKLLIQFQNNGVVDDSQLPKDRFSAERLKGVDSTLKIQPAKLEDSAVYLCASSSMTSGNTIYFGEGSWLTVV.

The V and J genes are TRBV6-5 and TRBJ2-3; 10 nucleotides line up with TRBD1. Germline V gives CDR1 MNHEY, CDR2 SVGAGI. The CDR3 totals 14 residues. The V and J ends lost 6 bases and 4 bases, in that order; junction bases with no gene match: 4. This CDR3 reads CASRKTGGADTQYF. As DNA, the CDR3 is TGTGCCAGCAGAAAGACAGGGGGCGCAGATACGCAGTATTTT.

The rearrangement links TRBV30 to TRBJ2-2; 8 bases line up with TRBD1. Germline CDR1 GTSNPN, CDR2 SVGIG (reference sequence). V was clipped by 5 bases and J by 4 bases; unmatched bases: 12. CDR3 length: 16 amino acids. CDR3 region: CAWDRGWSGRTGELFF. The DNA for the CDR3 is TGTGCCTGGGACAGGGGTTGGAGCGGTCGCACCGGGGAGCTGTTTTTT.

This chain links TRBV5-1 with TRBJ2-4; a weak D match, TRBD1 (5 bases). This CDR3 has 12 amino acids. CDR1 and CDR2 from the germline V gene are SGHRS and YFSETQ. Trimming removed 0 bases at V and 8 bases at J, with 6 bases between. CDR3 nucleotide sequence: TGCGCCAGCAGCTTGGAAGGGGACATTCAGTACTTC. Translated: CASSLEGDIQYF.

The V and J genes are TRBV6-6 and TRBJ2-1, with 11 bases lining up with TRBD2. Germline trimming cut 0 bases from V and 9 bases from J; bases unmatched to any gene: 1. The CDR3 loop spans 14 amino acids. Germline V gives CDR1 MNHNY, CDR2 SVGAGI (reference sequence). CDR3 sequence reads: CASSYSLAGGEQFF. In DNA, the CDR3 is TGTGCCAGCAGTTACTCCCTAGCGGGGGGTGAGCAGTTCTTC.

The CDR3 is CSVEAAIGGTEAFF. The CDR3 DNA sequence: TGCAGCGTTGAAGCAGCCATAGGGGGAACTGAAGCTTTCTTT. The rearrangement uses TRBV29-1 and TRBJ1-1; TRBD1 is a possible D gene (6 bases). Germline CDR1 and CDR2: SQVTM and ANQGSEA. V shed 1 base and J shed 5 bases, with 14 bases lying between them. This CDR3 is built from 14 residues.

This chain links TRBV7-9 with TRBJ2-5, with 8 bases aligning to TRBD1. The junction had 6 bases not matched to a gene; V was cut back by 5 bases and J by 4 bases. Germline V gene lookup returns CDR1 SEHNR and CDR2 FQNEAQ (reference sequence). The CDR3 covers 14 residues. This CDR3 reads CASSIQGVGETQYF. The DNA of the CDR3 is TGTGCCAGCAGCATACAGGGGGTAGGAGAGACCCAGTACTTC.

The chain joins TRBV28 to TRBJ2-5; possibly TRBD2 for D (5 bases). With 4 bases removed from V and 2 bases from J, the gap between germline ends came to 8 bases. The germline gives CDR1 MDHEN, CDR2 SYDVKM. CDR3 length equals 13 residues. CDR3 residues: CASSSTGQETQYF. The CDR3 bases are TGTGCCAGCAGTTCTACGGGACAAGAGACCCAGTACTTC.

This chain links TRBV7-2 with TRBJ1-6; D is perhaps TRBD1 (5 bases). Germline loops: CDR1 SGHTA, CDR2 FQGNSA. The length of the CDR3 is 17 residues. Trimming shortened V by 5 bases and J by 0 bases, and 14 bases separated the two germline ends. DNA for the CDR3: TGTGCCAGCAGCCCCTTGGGGGGGAGCTCCTATAATTCACCCCTCCACTTT. It is translated as CASSPLGGSSYNSPLHF.

The chain carries TRBV5-1 and TRBJ2-5; TRBD2 agrees at 8 bases. The V gene's germline CDR1 is SGHRS and CDR2 YFSETQ. The CDR3 extends over 13 amino acids. The junction had 4 bases not matched to a gene; V was cut back by 4 bases and J by 5 bases. The CDR3 is CASSLRTSETQYF. CDR3 DNA: TGCGCCAGCAGCCTGCGGACTAGCGAGACCCAGTACTTC.

The chain is built from TRBV27 and TRBJ2-3; 10 nucleotides agree with TRBD2. Trimming at V came to 4 bases and at J to 4 bases, leaving 8 bases not matched to a gene. The CDR3 contains 16 residues. The germline CDR1 and CDR2 sequences are MNHEY and SMNVEV (reference sequence). CDR3 in amino acids: CASSSQRGGRPDTQYF. CDR3 in DNA: TGTGCCAGCAGTTCACAGCGGGGGGGACGACCAGATACGCAGTATTTT.

CDR3 DNA sequence: TGTGCCAGCAGGAGGGACATAAGTGAAAAACTGTTTTTT. This encodes CASRRDISEKLFF. The chain is built from TRBV27 and TRBJ1-4; the D gene is possibly TRBD1 (6 bases). Germline V gives CDR1 MNHEY, CDR2 SMNVEV (reference sequence). The CDR3 totals 13 residues. Trimming pared 6 bases from V and 7 bases from J, leaving 12 bases between.

The rearrangement uses TRBV29-1 and TRBJ2-2; 8 bases agree with TRBD1. This CDR3 spans 15 amino acids. The V and J ends lost 3 bases and 5 bases, in that order; junction bases with no gene match: 8. CDR1 is SQVTM, CDR2 ANQGSEA, per germline. CDR3 sequence (DNA): TGCAGCGTTGAGGCCAGGGGGCGAGGTACCGGGGAGCTGTTTTTT. As protein: CSVEARGRGTGELFF.

The chain employs TRBV7-2 and TRBJ2-7; no firm D call. The V and J ends lost 1 base and 0 bases respectively, with 13 bases between them. Germline loops: CDR1 SGHTA, CDR2 FQGNSA. The CDR3 consists of 16 residues. For the CDR3, the DNA is TGTGCCAGCAGCTTAGTAGCCTTGTCACTCTCCTACGAGCAGTACTTC. Translation: CASSLVALSLSYEQYF. Using reference TRBV7-2 and TRBJ2-7 for the parts outside the CDR3, the full variable domain is GAGVSQSPSNKVTEKGKDVELRCDPISGHTALYWYRQSLGQGLEFLIYFQGNSAPDKSGLPSDRFSAERTGGSVSTLTIQRTQQEDSAVYLCASSLVALSLSYEQYFGPGTRLTVT.

CDR3 region: CASSLNRENTEAFF. The CDR3 region has the DNA TGTGCCAGCAGCTTAAACAGGGAAAACACTGAAGCTTTCTTT. The chain combines TRBV7-2 with TRBJ1-1; the D gene is possibly TRBD1 (6 bases). The CDR3 has 14 amino acids. Germline CDR1 SGHTA, CDR2 FQGNSA. V was shortened by 2 bases and J by 2 bases, with 9 bases between the two germline ends.

The rearrangement uses TRBV10-3 and TRBJ2-6, with 8 bases identical to TRBD1. The CDR3 sequence is 17 residues long. Germline CDR1 reads ENHRY; CDR2 reads SYGVKD. V trimming: 5 bases; J trimming: 2 bases; junction bases outside the gene matches: 8. The CDR3, as DNA: TGTGCCATCAGTATGACAGGGGTTCTGGCTGGGGCCAACGTCCTGACTTTC. Amino acid sequence: CAISMTGVLAGANVLTF.

A single count supports this clone. The chain combines TRBV6-1 with TRBJ1-5; D not certain. Per the germline V gene, CDR1 is MNHNS and CDR2 is SASEGT. CDR3 size: 15 residues. V lost 4 bases and J 6 bases, leaving 16 bases between the germline ends. CDR3 DNA: TGTGCCAGCAGTGGGGGAGGAGGAAGGCGTCAGCCCCAGCATTTT. The encoded protein is CASSGGGGRRQPQHF.

The chain recombines TRBV6-5 with TRBJ1-2; 7 bases align to TRBD1. Per germline, CDR1 MNHEY and CDR2 SVGAGI. The CDR3 is 14 amino acids. With V trimmed by 5 bases and J by 5 bases, 8 bases remained unmatched. CDR3 bases: TGTGCCAGCAGTGCCGCACAGGGGAGGTATGGCTACACCTTC. This sequence encodes CASSAAQGRYGYTF.

The V gene is TRBV4-2, the J gene TRBJ2-3; no clear D. Germline lookup yields CDR1 LGHNA and CDR2 YNFKEQ. The CDR3 has 16 amino acids. V was cut by 1 base and J by 2 bases, with 13 bases left in between. The CDR3 DNA sequence: TGTGCCAGCAGCCAAGTTCAGCGTTTATCCACAGATACGCAGTATTTT. Translated, it gives CASSQVQRLSTDTQYF.

The chain couples TRBV2 to TRBJ1-1; 9 nucleotides match TRBD1. The junction had 13 bases not matched to a gene; V was cut back by 6 bases and J by 8 bases. Germline V gives CDR1 SNHLY, CDR2 FYNNEI. This CDR3 has 15 amino acids. For the CDR3, the DNA is TGTGCCAGCAGGGAAATGACAGGGGGGGATACGGAAGCTTTCTTT. Translating it yields CASREMTGGDTEAFF.

The V call is TRBV15, the J call TRBJ2-7; TRBD1 agrees at 9 bases. V trimming: 2 bases; J trimming: 0 bases; junction bases outside the gene matches: 5. This CDR3 has 16 amino acids. CDR1 is LNHNV, CDR2 YYDKDF, per germline (reference sequence). The CDR3 region is CATSRSQGQGSYEQYF. Here the CDR3 DNA reads TGTGCCACCAGCAGATCTCAGGGACAGGGCTCCTACGAGCAGTACTTC. The complete variable domain, with remaining parts taken from reference TRBV15 and TRBJ2-7, reads DAMVIQNPRYQVTQFGKPVTLSCSQTLNHNVMYWYQQKSSQAPKLLFHYYDKDFNNEADTPDNFQSRRPNTSFCFLDIRSPGLGDTAMYLCATSRSQGQGSYEQYFGPGTRLTVT.

This chain joins TRBV6-5 and TRBJ2-7; 7 nucleotides align to TRBD1. The CDR3 runs to 14 residues. V lost 2 bases to trimming and J lost 2 bases; unmatched junction nucleotides: 3. Germline-derived CDR1 and CDR2 are MNHEY and SVGAGI. DNA of the CDR3: TGTGCCAGCAGTTACCGACAGGGCACCTACGAGCAGTACTTC. Translation gives CASSYRQGTYEQYF.

This clone was recorded only once. This sequence joins TRBV5-8 and TRBJ2-7, with TRBD1 matching over 9 bases. The length of the CDR3 is 15 residues. Germline assignment: CDR1 SGHTS and CDR2 YDEGEE. The V and J ends lost 0 bases and 2 bases, in that order; junction bases with no gene match: 3. The CDR3 sequence is CASSLVGQGPYEQYF. CDR3 DNA sequence: TGTGCCAGCAGCTTGGTGGGACAGGGTCCCTACGAGCAGTACTTC. The full variable domain, with the rest looked up from reference TRBV5-8 and TRBJ2-7, is EAGVTQSPTHLIKTRGQQATLRCSPISGHTSVYWYQQALGLGLQFLLWYDEGEERNRGNFPPRFSGRQFPNYSSELNVNALELEDSALYLCASSLVGQGPYEQYFGPGTRLTVT.

The CDR3: CASSVGKTSGSYEQYF. CDR3 sequence (DNA): TGTGCCAGCAGCGTAGGAAAAACTAGCGGTTCCTACGAGCAGTACTTC. The chain carries TRBV9 and TRBJ2-7, with 8 nucleotides matching TRBD2. V lost 0 bases, J lost 1 base, and 6 bases stayed unmatched. CDR3 length: 16 residues. CDR1 SGDLS and CDR2 YYNGEE come from the germline V gene. The full variable domain, rest sourced from reference TRBV9 and TRBJ2-7, is DSGVTQTPKHLITATGQRVTLRCSPRSGDLSVYWYQQSLDQGLQFLIQYYNGEERAKGNILERFSAQQFPDLHSELNLSSLELGDSALYFCASSVGKTSGSYEQYFGPGTRLTVT.

The chain employs TRBV27 and TRBJ2-2; TRBD2 aligns across 9 bases. The length of the CDR3 is 15 residues. CDR1 and CDR2 (germline): MNHEY, SMNVEV (reference sequence). Unmatched junction bases numbered 12, after V lost 10 bases and J lost 6 bases. CDR3 coding DNA: TGTGCCATTGGGGCTCGCGGGGGGGCAGCCGGGGAGCTGTTTTTT. Protein: CAIGARGGAAGELFF.

J is TRBJ1-4 and V is TRBV7-2; D is perhaps TRBD1 (6 bases). This CDR3 comprises 16 residues. V lost 5 bases and J 4 bases, leaving 17 bases between the germline ends. CDR1 and CDR2 (germline): SGHTA, FQGNSA. CDR3 coding DNA: TGTGCCAGCAGCCTAGGGTTGGGAGGGGGTAATGAAAAACTGTTTTTT. As protein: CASSLGLGGGNEKLFF.

The rearrangement links TRBV27 to TRBJ1-2; 7 bases line up with TRBD1. This CDR3 has 13 residues. The V gene's germline CDR1 is MNHEY and CDR2 SMNVEV (reference sequence). Unmatched junction bases numbered 7, after V lost 6 bases and J lost 6 bases. CDR3 coding DNA: TGTGCCAGCAGGCCCACAGGGGTTCATGGCTACACCTTC. Amino acids: CASRPTGVHGYTF.

This clone was seen a single time. Here the CDR3 reads CASRETGSYGYTF. The CDR3 nucleotides are TGTGCCAGCAGAGAAACAGGGTCATATGGCTACACCTTC. The chain links TRBV27 to TRBJ1-2; possible D gene TRBD1, 6 bases. In germline, CDR1 is MNHEY, CDR2 SMNVEV (reference sequence). V lost 6 bases and J 5 bases, leaving 13 bases between the germline ends. The CDR3 sequence is 13 residues long.

This clone was counted between two and nine times. V is TRBV18 and J is TRBJ1-2; 9 bases map to TRBD1. CDR1 is KGHSH and CDR2 is LQKENI in the germline V gene. V lost 3 bases and J lost 1; bases outside the gene matches: 6. The CDR3 covers 16 residues. The CDR3 loop reads CASSPTTGGHNYGYTF. The DNA of the CDR3 is TGTGCCAGCTCACCCACTACAGGGGGCCATAACTATGGCTACACCTTC. Supplemented by reference TRBV18 and TRBJ1-2, the full variable domain reads NAGVMQNPRHLVRRRGQEARLRCSPMKGHSHVYWYRQLPEEGLKFMVYLQKENIIDESGMPKERFSAEFPKEGPSILRIQQVVRGDSAAYFCASSPTTGGHNYGYTFGSGTRLTVV.

This chain connects TRBV6-5 to TRBJ1-2; a possible D gene is TRBD1 (5 bases). Germline V gives CDR1 MNHEY, CDR2 SVGAGI. The CDR3 is made up of 15 amino acids. Trimming stripped 6 bases from V and 1 base from J, with 15 bases between. The CDR3 coding sequence is TGTGCCAGCAGCATGGGGGGAGGGCATAACTATGGCTACACCTTC. This gives the protein CASSMGGGHNYGYTF.

The chain couples TRBV7-9 to TRBJ2-1; 10 bases are a match to TRBD2. This CDR3 is built from 16 residues. CDR1 is SEHNR, CDR2 FQNEAQ, per germline (reference sequence). With 4 bases clipped from V and 6 bases from J, the junction kept 9 bases outside the gene matches. CDR3 residues: CASSSLSGRRRNEQFF. DNA for the CDR3: TGTGCCAGCAGCTCGCTTAGCGGGAGGCGGCGCAATGAGCAGTTCTTC.